A single sample is the source of the 13 T cell receptor beta chains below, sequenced in a study of blood T cell repertoires in COVID-19. Method: immunoSEQ multiplex PCR; TCRdb's copy keeps in-frame clones and lacks some. The sample has some 240,000 clones, 80% to 90% seen once. Sequenced material: peripheral blood. All receptors come from a woman aged 70 to 79 with COVID-19, enrolled during active disease.

J is TRBJ2-6 and V is TRBV4-1; 7 bases map to TRBD1. J lost 1 base, V lost 4 bases, and 7 bases had no gene match. The CDR3 consists of 17 residues. Germline loops: CDR1 MGHRA, CDR2 YSYEKL. The CDR3 loop reads CASSPSGQRSGANVLTF. CDR3 nucleotides: TGCGCCAGCAGCCCTTCGGGACAGCGTTCTGGGGCCAACGTCCTGACTTTC.

The chain employs TRBV11-3 and TRBJ1-5; no firm D call. The CDR3 loop spans 18 amino acids. Trimming shortened V by 1 base and J by 2 bases, and 18 bases separated the two germline ends. Per germline, CDR1 SGHNT and CDR2 YENEEA. Here the CDR3 DNA reads TGTGCCAGCAGCTTAGGAAAGGAGGGCCTAGTAGGCAATCAGCCCCAGCATTTT. The encoded protein is CASSLGKEGLVGNQPQHF.

This rearrangement joins TRBV29-1 to TRBJ2-1; 11 positions match TRBD2. Germline V gene lookup returns CDR1 SQVTM and CDR2 ANQGSEA. The CDR3 totals 14 residues. J was trimmed by 7 bases and V by 4 bases; bases with no gene match: 6. The CDR3 nucleotides are TGCAGCGTTGTATGGCTAGCGGGAGGAAATGAGCAGTTCTTC. Encoded protein: CSVVWLAGGNEQFF.

This chain uses TRBV5-4 with TRBJ1-1; 7 nucleotides align to TRBD1. Germline CDR1 SGHNT, CDR2 YYREEE (reference sequence). After removal of 4 bases from V and 8 bases from J, the junction contained 5 bases not matched to a gene. The CDR3 totals 12 residues. CDR3 coding DNA: TGTGCCAGCAGCGACAGGGCCAGCGAAGCTTTCTTT. Encoded protein: CASSDRASEAFF.

The J gene is TRBJ2-7, the V gene TRBV6-4; a weak D match, TRBD2 (6 bases). The germline V gene encodes CDR1 MRHNA and CDR2 SNTAGT. The CDR3 has 12 amino acids. V was pared by 3 bases and J by 3 bases, with 6 bases between. The CDR3 protein is CASSEGLYEQYF. In DNA, the CDR3 is TGTGCCAGCAGTGAGGGACTCTACGAGCAGTACTTC.

CDR3 sequence (DNA): TGTGCCAGTAGCTCGCAGCCCGGGGAGACCCAGTACTTC. Protein: CASSSQPGETQYF. The rearrangement uses TRBV19 and TRBJ2-5; D ambiguous. V dropped 6 bases and J dropped 5 bases, with 13 bases sitting between them. Germline CDR1 is LNHDA and CDR2 is SQIVND (reference sequence). The CDR3 has 13 residues.

The genes are TRBV7-9 and TRBJ2-1; TRBD2 aligns across 8 bases. V was pared by 5 bases and J by 5 bases, with 11 bases of the junction left unmatched. CDR1 and CDR2 from the germline V gene are SEHNR and FQNEAQ (reference sequence). The CDR3 totals 16 residues. The DNA of the CDR3 is TGTGCCAGCAGCCGAGACGCGGGACTAGTGAACAATGAGCAGTTCTTC. Residues: CASSRDAGLVNNEQFF.

The V call is TRBV4-1, the J call TRBJ1-2; D is uncertain. The CDR3 runs 14 residues. The germline V gene encodes CDR1 MGHRA and CDR2 YSYEKL. The V and J ends lost 0 bases and 5 bases respectively, with 10 bases between them. The CDR3 loop reads CASSQEPRSYGYTF. The CDR3 region has the DNA TGCGCCAGCAGCCAAGAACCGAGGTCATATGGCTACACCTTC.

The CDR3 DNA follows: TGTGCCAGCAGCTTAATCTACCCCGCCGTCGGGAGCTCCTACGAGCAGTACTTC. Translated: CASSLIYPAVGSSYEQYF. V gene TRBV7-2 combines with J gene TRBJ2-7; D may be TRBD2 (6 bases). V was shortened by 2 bases and J by 0 bases, with 20 bases between the two germline ends. The CDR3 loop spans 18 amino acids. The germline gives CDR1 SGHTA, CDR2 FQGNSA.

The V gene is TRBV5-5, the J gene TRBJ2-3; TRBD2 matches 9 bases. With 0 bases clipped from V and 4 bases from J, the junction kept 9 bases outside the gene matches. Germline lookup yields CDR1 SGHKS and CDR2 YYEKEE (reference sequence). The CDR3 has 17 amino acids. The CDR3: CASSLGTAGGPPDTQYF. The DNA of the CDR3 is TGTGCCAGCAGCTTGGGTACGGCGGGAGGGCCCCCAGATACGCAGTATTTT.

The rearrangement uses TRBV29-1 and TRBJ2-5; D is perhaps TRBD2 (7 bases). Germline lookup yields CDR1 SQVTM and CDR2 ANQGSEA. CDR3 length: 12 residues. Trimming left V 5 bases short and J 5 bases short, with 12 bases between. The CDR3 protein is CSVRGGGETQYF. The CDR3 bases are TGCAGCGTTCGCGGCGGGGGCGAGACCCAGTACTTC.

V and J are TRBV9 and TRBJ2-6, with D possibly TRBD2 on 7 matching bases. CDR3 length: 19 residues. Deletions cut 7 bases from V and 1 base from J, with 24 bases between. In germline, CDR1 is SGDLS, CDR2 YYNGEE. CDR3 sequence: CASAGAGGRRISGANVLTF. The CDR3 DNA follows: TGTGCCAGCGCGGGGGCCGGGGGACGGAGGATTTCTGGGGCCAACGTCCTGACTTTC.

This rearrangement joins TRBV30 to TRBJ2-7; maybe TRBD1 (5 bases). Germline V gene data show CDR1 as GTSNPN and CDR2 as SVGIG (reference sequence). CDR3 length equals 14 residues. The ends were cut back, 1 base at V and 1 base at J, with 11 bases in the middle. In DNA form, the CDR3 reads TGTGCCTGGAGTGATCAGACAGCATCCTACGAGCAGTACTTC. Translation gives CAWSDQTASYEQYF.